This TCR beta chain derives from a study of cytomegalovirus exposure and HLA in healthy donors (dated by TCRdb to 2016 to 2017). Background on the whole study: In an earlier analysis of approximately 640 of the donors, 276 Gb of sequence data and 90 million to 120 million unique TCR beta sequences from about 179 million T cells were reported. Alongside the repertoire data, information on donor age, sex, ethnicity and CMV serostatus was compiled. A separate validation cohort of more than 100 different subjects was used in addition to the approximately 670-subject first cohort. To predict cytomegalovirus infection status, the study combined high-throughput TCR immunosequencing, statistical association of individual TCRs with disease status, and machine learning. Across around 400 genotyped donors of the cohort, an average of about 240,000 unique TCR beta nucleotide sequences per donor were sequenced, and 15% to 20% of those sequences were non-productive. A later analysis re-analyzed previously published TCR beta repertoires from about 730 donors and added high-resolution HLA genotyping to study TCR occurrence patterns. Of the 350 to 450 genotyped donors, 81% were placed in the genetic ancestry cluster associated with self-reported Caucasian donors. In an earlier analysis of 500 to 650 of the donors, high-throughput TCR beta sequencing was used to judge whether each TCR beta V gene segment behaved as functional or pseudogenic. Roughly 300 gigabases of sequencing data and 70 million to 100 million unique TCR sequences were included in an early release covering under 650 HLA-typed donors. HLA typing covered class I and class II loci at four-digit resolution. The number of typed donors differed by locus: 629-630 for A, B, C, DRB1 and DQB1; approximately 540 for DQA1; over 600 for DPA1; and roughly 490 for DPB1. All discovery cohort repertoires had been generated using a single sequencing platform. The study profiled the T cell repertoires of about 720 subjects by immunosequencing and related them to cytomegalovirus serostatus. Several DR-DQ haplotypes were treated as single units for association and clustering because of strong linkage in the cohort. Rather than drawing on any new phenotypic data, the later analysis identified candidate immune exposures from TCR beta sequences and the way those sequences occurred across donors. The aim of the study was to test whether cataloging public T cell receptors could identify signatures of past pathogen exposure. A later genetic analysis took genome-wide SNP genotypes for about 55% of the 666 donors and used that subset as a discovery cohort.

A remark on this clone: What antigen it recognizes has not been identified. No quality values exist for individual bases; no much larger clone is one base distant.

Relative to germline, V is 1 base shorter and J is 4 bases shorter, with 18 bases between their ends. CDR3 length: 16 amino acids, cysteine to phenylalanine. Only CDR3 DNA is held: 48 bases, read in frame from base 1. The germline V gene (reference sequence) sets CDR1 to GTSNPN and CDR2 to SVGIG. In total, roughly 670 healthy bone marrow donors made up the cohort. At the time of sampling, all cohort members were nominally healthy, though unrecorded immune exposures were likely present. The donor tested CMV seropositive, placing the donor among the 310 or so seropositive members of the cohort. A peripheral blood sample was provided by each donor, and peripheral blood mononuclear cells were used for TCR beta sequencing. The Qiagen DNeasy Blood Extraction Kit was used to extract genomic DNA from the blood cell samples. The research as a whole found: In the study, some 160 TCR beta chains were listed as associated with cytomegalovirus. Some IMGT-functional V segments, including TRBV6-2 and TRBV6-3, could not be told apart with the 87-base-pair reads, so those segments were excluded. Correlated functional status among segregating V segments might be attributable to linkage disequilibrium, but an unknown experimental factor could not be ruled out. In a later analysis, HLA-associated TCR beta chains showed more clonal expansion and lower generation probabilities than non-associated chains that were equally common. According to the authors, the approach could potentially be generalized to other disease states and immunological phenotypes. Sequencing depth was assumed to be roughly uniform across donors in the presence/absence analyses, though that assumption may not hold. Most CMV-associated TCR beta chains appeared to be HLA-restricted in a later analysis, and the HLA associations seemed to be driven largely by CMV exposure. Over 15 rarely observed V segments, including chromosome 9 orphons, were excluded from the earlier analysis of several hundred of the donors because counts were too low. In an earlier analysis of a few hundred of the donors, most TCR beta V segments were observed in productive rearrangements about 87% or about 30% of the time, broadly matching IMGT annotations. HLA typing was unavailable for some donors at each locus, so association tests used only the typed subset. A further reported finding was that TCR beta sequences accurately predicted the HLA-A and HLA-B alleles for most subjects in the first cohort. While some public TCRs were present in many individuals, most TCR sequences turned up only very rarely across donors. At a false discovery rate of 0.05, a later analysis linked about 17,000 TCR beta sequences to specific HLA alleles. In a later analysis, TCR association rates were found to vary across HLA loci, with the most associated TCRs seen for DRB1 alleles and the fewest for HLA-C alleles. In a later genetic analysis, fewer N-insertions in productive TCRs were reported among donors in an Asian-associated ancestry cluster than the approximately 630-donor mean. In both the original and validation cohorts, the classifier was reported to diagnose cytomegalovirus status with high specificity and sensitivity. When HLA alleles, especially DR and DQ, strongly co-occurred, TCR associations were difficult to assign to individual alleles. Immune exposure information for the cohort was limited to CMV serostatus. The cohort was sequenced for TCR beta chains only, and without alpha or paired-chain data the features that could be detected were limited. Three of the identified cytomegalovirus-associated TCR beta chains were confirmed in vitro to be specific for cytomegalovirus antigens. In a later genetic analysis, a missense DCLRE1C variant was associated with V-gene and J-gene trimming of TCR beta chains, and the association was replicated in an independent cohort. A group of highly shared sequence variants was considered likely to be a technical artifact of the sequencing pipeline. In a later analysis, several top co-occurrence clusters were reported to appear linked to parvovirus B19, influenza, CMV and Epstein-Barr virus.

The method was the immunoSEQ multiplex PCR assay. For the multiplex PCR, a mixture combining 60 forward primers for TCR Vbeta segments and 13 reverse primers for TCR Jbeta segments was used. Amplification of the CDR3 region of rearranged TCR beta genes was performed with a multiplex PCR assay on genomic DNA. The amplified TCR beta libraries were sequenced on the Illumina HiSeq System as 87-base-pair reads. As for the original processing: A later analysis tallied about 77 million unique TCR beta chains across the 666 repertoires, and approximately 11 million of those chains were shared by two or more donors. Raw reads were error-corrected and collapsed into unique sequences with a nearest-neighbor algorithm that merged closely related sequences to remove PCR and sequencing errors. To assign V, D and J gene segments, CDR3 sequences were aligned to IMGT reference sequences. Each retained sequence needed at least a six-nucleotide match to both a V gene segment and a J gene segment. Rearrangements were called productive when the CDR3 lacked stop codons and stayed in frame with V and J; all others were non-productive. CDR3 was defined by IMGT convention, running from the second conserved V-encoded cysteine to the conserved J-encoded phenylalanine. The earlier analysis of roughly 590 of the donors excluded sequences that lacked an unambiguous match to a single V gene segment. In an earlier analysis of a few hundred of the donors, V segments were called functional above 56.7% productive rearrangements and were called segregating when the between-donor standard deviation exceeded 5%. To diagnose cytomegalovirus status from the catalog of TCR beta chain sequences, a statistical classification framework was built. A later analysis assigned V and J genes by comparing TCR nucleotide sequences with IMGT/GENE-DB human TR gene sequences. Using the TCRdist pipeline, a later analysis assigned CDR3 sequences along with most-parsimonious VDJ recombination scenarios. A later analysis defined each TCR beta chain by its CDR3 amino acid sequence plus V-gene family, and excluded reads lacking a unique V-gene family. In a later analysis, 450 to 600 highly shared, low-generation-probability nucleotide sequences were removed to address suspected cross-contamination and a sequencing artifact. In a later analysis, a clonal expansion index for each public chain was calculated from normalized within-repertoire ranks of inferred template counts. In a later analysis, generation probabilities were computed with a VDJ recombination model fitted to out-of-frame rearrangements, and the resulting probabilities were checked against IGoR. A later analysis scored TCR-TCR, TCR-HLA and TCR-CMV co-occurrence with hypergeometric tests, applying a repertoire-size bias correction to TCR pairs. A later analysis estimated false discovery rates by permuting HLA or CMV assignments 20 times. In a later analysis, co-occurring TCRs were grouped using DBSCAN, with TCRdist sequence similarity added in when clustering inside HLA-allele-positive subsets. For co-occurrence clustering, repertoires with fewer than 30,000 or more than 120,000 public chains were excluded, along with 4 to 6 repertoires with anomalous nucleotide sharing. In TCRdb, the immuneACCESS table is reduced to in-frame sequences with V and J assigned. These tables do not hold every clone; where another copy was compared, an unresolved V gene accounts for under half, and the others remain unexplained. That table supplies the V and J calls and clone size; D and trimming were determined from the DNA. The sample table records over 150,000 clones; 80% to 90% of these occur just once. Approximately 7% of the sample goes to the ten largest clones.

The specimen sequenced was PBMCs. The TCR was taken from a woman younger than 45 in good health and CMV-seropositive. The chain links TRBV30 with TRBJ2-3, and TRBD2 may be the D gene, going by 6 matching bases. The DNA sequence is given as TGTGCCTGGAGTGCAGGGTTGAGGGGAGGCGCAGATACGCAGTATTTT. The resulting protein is CAWSAGLRGGADTQYF. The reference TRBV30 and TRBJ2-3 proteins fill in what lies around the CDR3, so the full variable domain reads SQTIHQWPATLVQPVGSPLSLECTVEGTSNPNLYWYRQAAGRGLQLLFYSVGIGQISSEVPQNLSASRPQDRQFILSSKKLLLSDSGFYLCAWSAGLRGGADTQYFGPGTRLTVL.